Presented here are 25 T cell receptor beta chains from one specimen sequenced in a study of radiotherapy plus CTLA-4 blockade in lung cancer. Libraries were prepared by immunoSEQ multiplex PCR; TCRdb keeps only in-frame clonotypes and omits some of them. This sample has some 92,000 clones; roughly 80% occur once, and the top ten carry approximately 3.7%. The sample here was peripheral blood, taken from a patient treated with radiotherapy plus ipilimumab. Source of these receptors: a human donor with non-small cell lung cancer who had a partial response to radiotherapy plus ipilimumab.

This chain connects TRBV10-3 to TRBJ2-7, with 12 bases matching TRBD1. The ends lost 8 bases at V and 7 bases at J; junction bases unmatched: 9. This CDR3 comprises 14 residues. Germline V gene data show CDR1 as ENHRY and CDR2 as SYGVKD. CDR3: CAIGRRDRGQEQYF. CDR3 DNA: TGTGCCATCGGGCGGCGGGACAGGGGGCAAGAGCAGTACTTC.

The chain uses TRBV6-5 and TRBJ1-5; D gene uncertain. V lost 7 bases and J lost 6, with 16 bases in between. CDR1 and CDR2 from the germline V gene are MNHEY and SVGAGI. The length of the CDR3 is 14 residues. The DNA of the CDR3 is TGTGCCAGCACGAACGGAGGCCGGGGTCAGCCCCAGCATTTT. Protein sequence: CASTNGGRGQPQHF.

The chain uses TRBV7-2 and TRBJ1-1, with D uncertain. The CDR3 totals 13 residues. V was shortened by 0 bases and J by 4 bases, with 6 bases between the two germline ends. CDR1 and CDR2 (germline): SGHTA, FQGNSA. The CDR3 reads CASSLAPTTEAFF. CDR3 sequence (DNA): TGTGCCAGCAGCTTAGCACCTACCACTGAAGCTTTCTTT.

This chain links TRBV18 with TRBJ1-5, with 7 nucleotides matching TRBD1. Unmatched junction bases numbered 5, after V lost 4 bases and J lost 8 bases. The CDR3 contains 13 residues. CDR1 is KGHSH and CDR2 is LQKENI in the germline V gene. CDR3 sequence (DNA): TGTGCCAGCTCACAGCAGGGGGGTGAGCCCCAGCATTTT. Protein sequence: CASSQQGGEPQHF.

The rearrangement joins TRBV9 to TRBJ1-5; D is perhaps TRBD1 (6 bases). This CDR3 is 15 amino acids long. V was clipped by 0 bases and J by 3 bases, with 10 bases between them. Per germline, CDR1 SGDLS and CDR2 YYNGEE. In nucleotides, the CDR3 is TGTGCCAGCAGCGTAGCACCAGGGGACAATCAGCCCCAGCATTTT. It is translated as CASSVAPGDNQPQHF.

The chain couples TRBV15 to TRBJ2-5; D possibly corresponds to TRBD2 (6 bases). Trimming shortened V by 1 base and J by 5 bases, and 11 bases separated the two germline ends. This CDR3 is built from 14 residues. CDR1 and CDR2 (germline): LNHNV, YYDKDF (reference sequence). For the CDR3, the DNA is TGTGCCACCAGCAGAGCCAGAGGGAGGGAGACCCAGTACTTC. Translation: CATSRARGRETQYF.

This clone was counted once. J is TRBJ2-2 and V is TRBV4-1; 8 nucleotides line up with TRBD2. Germline lookup yields CDR1 MGHRA and CDR2 YSYEKL. CDR3 length equals 16 residues. V shed 6 bases, J shed 4 bases, and the junction held 10 bases outside the gene matches. CDR3 nucleotides: TGCGCCAGCAGTCTCCGGGATAGCGGGGCCACCGGGGAGCTGTTTTTT. This codes for CASSLRDSGATGELFF.

V gene TRBV19 combines with J gene TRBJ2-7, with D hard to call. V was pared by 3 bases and J by 0 bases, with 6 bases between. The CDR3 runs 13 residues. From germline, CDR1 is LNHDA and CDR2 SQIVND (reference sequence). The chain's CDR3 is CASSIDTSYEQYF. The CDR3 region has the DNA TGTGCCAGTAGTATCGACACCTCCTACGAGCAGTACTTC.

This chain links TRBV28 with TRBJ1-2; tentatively, D is TRBD1 (6 bases). Germline V gene lookup returns CDR1 MDHEN and CDR2 SYDVKM. V was trimmed by 2 bases and J by 5 bases, leaving 12 bases between them. This CDR3 has 14 residues. The CDR3 coding sequence is TGTGCCAGCAGTTTAAGTAGGGGGAGTTATGGCTACACCTTC. It encodes CASSLSRGSYGYTF.

The genes are TRBV7-3 and TRBJ2-7; maybe TRBD2 (5 bases). The V end was cut by 5 bases, the J end by 0 bases, with 11 bases between. Germline CDR1 and CDR2: SGHTA and FQGTGA. This CDR3 is 14 amino acids long. DNA for the CDR3: TGTGCCAGCAGCCAAAGCGGCCTCTCCTACGAGCAGTACTTC. Protein product: CASSQSGLSYEQYF.

The V gene is TRBV15, the J gene TRBJ2-7; D is perhaps TRBD1 (5 bases). The CDR3 sequence is 13 residues long. Germline lookup yields CDR1 LNHNV and CDR2 YYDKDF (reference sequence). Trimming took 8 bases from V and 1 from J, leaving 12 bases between them. The CDR3 loop reads CATRQGTSYEQYF. The CDR3 bases are TGTGCCACCCGGCAGGGAACTTCCTACGAGCAGTACTTC.

The rearrangement uses TRBV11-2 and TRBJ1-5; TRBD1 agrees at 9 bases. Germline CDR1 SGHAT, CDR2 FQNNGV. This CDR3 has 17 amino acids. V lost 5 bases to trimming and J lost 6 bases; unmatched junction nucleotides: 14. The CDR3 nucleotides are TGTGCCAGCAGCCTCGAAACCGGGACAGGGCTAGGTCAGCCCCAGCATTTT. It yields the protein CASSLETGTGLGQPQHF.

The J gene is TRBJ2-4, the V gene TRBV6-5, with TRBD2 matching over 7 bases. Trimming cost V 6 bases and J 4 bases; bases outside gene matches: 3. Germline V CDR1 and CDR2: MNHEY, SVGAGI. The CDR3 runs 13 residues. The CDR3 DNA reads TGTGCCAGCAGGCGGGAGAGGAAAAACATTCAGTACTTC. This sequence encodes CASRRERKNIQYF.

The V and J genes are TRBV19 and TRBJ2-1; D gene unclear. This CDR3 has 13 amino acids. CDR1 is LNHDA and CDR2 is SQIVND in the germline V gene (reference sequence). The V and J ends lost 7 bases and 4 bases respectively, with 11 bases between them. CDR3 protein: CASIGGPYNEQFF. Here the CDR3 DNA reads TGTGCCAGTATAGGCGGCCCTTACAATGAGCAGTTCTTC.

This clone was observed a few times. The chain links TRBV2 to TRBJ2-5, with a possible D match to TRBD1 (6 bases). V dropped 7 bases and J dropped 4 bases, with 13 bases sitting between them. The CDR3 extends over 13 amino acids. Germline CDR1 SNHLY, CDR2 FYNNEI. CDR3 DNA sequence: TGTGCCAGCACTTATGGCAGGGGAGAGACCCAGTACTTC. Residues: CASTYGRGETQYF.

The rearrangement uses TRBV28 and TRBJ2-1; a weak D match, TRBD1 (6 bases). The CDR3 runs 15 residues. The V gene lost 2 bases and the J gene lost 7 bases, with 15 bases spanning the gap. The germline CDR1 and CDR2 sequences are MDHEN and SYDVKM. CDR3 region: CASSLPVQGGNEQFF. The CDR3, as DNA: TGTGCCAGCAGTTTACCAGTACAGGGTGGGAATGAGCAGTTCTTC.

This clone is a singleton in its sample. The sample contains more than one DNA sequence encoding this CDR3. In DNA form, the CDR3 reads TGTGCCAGCAGCCAGGGGGCCCGATCAGATACGCAGTATTTT. This encodes CASSQGARSDTQYF. The V call is TRBV14, the J call TRBJ2-3; a possible D gene is TRBD1 (6 bases). The CDR3 is made up of 14 amino acids. Germline CDR1 is SGHDN and CDR2 is FVKESK. The germline V and J ends were trimmed by 3 bases and 4 bases, with 11 bases remaining between them.

The chain combines TRBV4-2 with TRBJ1-2, with TRBD1 as a possible D gene (6 bases). This CDR3 region has 18 residues. The V and J ends lost 2 bases and 0 bases respectively, with 19 bases between them. Germline CDR1 reads LGHNA; CDR2 reads YNFKEQ. CDR3 in amino acids: CASSQQSGEITTNYGYTF. In DNA form, the CDR3 reads TGTGCCAGCAGCCAACAATCAGGGGAGATCACTACTAACTATGGCTACACCTTC.

In its sample, this clone was seen once. V is TRBV5-5 and J is TRBJ1-2, with 8 bases that match TRBD1. Germline loops: CDR1 SGHKS, CDR2 YYEKEE (reference sequence). V gave up 4 bases and J gave up 0 bases; unmatched junction bases: 2. The CDR3 has 14 residues. This chain's CDR3 is CASSQGASNYGYTF. The CDR3 DNA reads TGTGCCAGCAGCCAGGGGGCTTCTAACTATGGCTACACCTTC.

This chain uses TRBV5-1 with TRBJ2-6, with 7 bases identical to TRBD2. The CDR3 has 16 residues. CDR1 is SGHRS, CDR2 YFSETQ, per germline. Trimming took 4 bases from V and 2 from J; bases not matched to a gene: 6. DNA of the CDR3: TGCGCCAGCAGCCCCACGGCGGGGGCTGGGGCCAACGTCCTGACTTTC. It translates to CASSPTAGAGANVLTF.

V usage is TRBV27 and J usage is TRBJ2-7, with 11 bases fitting TRBD2. The V gene's germline CDR1 is MNHEY and CDR2 SMNVEV (reference sequence). The trim removed 6 bases at V and 7 bases at J, leaving 17 bases unmatched. CDR3 length equals 17 residues. The CDR3: CASRPDPWLAGGQEQYF. CDR3 DNA: TGTGCCAGCAGACCCGACCCGTGGCTAGCGGGAGGACAAGAGCAGTACTTC.

The gene calls are TRBV7-6 and TRBJ2-7, with 7 bases that match TRBD2. With 1 base clipped from V and 6 bases from J, the junction kept 12 bases outside the gene matches. CDR3 length: 16 residues. The V gene's germline CDR1 is SGHVS and CDR2 FNYEAQ. The CDR3 bases are TGTGCCAGCAGCTTAGTCGGCGGGACTACTTTGGGCGAGCAGTACTTC. As protein: CASSLVGGTTLGEQYF.

J is TRBJ1-1 and V is TRBV5-8; maybe TRBD1 (6 bases). The CDR3 length is 13 residues. The germline gives CDR1 SGHTS, CDR2 YDEGEE. V was pared by 4 bases and J by 3 bases, with 10 bases between. CDR3 amino acids: CASSPGTYTEAFF. The CDR3 coding sequence is TGTGCCAGCAGCCCGGGGACATACACTGAAGCTTTCTTT.

V gene TRBV7-9 combines with J gene TRBJ2-7; 7 bases map to TRBD2. Germline V CDR1 and CDR2: SEHNR, FQNEAQ (reference sequence). With 1 base clipped from V and 4 bases from J, the junction kept 4 bases outside the gene matches. CDR3 length: 14 residues. CDR3 amino acids: CASSLGGREYEQYF. Here the CDR3 DNA reads TGTGCCAGCAGCTTAGGTGGGAGGGAGTACGAGCAGTACTTC. Based on the CDR3 plus reference TRBV7-9 and TRBJ2-7, the full variable domain is DTGVSQNPRHKITKRGQNVTFRCDPISEHNRLYWYRQTLGQGPEFLTYFQNEAQLEKSRLLSDRFSAERPKGSFSTLEIQRTEQGDSAMYLCASSLGGREYEQYFGPGTRLTVT.

The table lists this clone with a count of one. The V and J genes are TRBV18 and TRBJ1-5, with 11 bases fitting TRBD1. The CDR3 has 17 residues. CDR1 is KGHSH and CDR2 is LQKENI in the germline V gene. The trim removed 6 bases at V and 6 bases at J, leaving 13 bases unmatched. The CDR3 reads CASSPYTGTGGSQPQHF. Written as DNA, the CDR3 is TGTGCCAGCTCTCCCTATACCGGGACAGGGGGTAGTCAGCCCCAGCATTTT.